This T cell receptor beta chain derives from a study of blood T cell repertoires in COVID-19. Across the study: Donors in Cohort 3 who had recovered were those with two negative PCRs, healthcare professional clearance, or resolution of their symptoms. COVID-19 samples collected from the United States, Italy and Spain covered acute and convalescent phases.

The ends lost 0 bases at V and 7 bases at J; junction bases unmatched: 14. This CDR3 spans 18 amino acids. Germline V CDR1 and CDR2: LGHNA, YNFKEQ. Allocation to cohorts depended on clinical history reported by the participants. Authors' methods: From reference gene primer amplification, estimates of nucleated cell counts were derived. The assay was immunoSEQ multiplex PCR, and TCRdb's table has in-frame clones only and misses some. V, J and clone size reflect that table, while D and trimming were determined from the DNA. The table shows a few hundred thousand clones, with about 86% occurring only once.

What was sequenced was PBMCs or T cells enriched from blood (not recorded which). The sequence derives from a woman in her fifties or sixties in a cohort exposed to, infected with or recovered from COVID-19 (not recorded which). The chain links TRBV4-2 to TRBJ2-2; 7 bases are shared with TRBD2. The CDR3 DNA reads TGTGCCAGCAGCCAAGATCAGGAGCGGGGAGTCCTTTACGGGGAGCTGTTTTTT. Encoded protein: CASSQDQERGVLYGELFF.